This TCR beta chain was retrieved from a study of graft-versus-host responses after intestinal transplantation. Study overall: After anti-thymocyte globulin induction, recipients took tacrolimus and steroids for around 3 years.

Concerning this clone itself: Antigen specificity is unknown.

Method: immunoSEQ multiplex PCR; TCRdb's copy keeps in-frame clones and lacks some. This table holds 70,000 to 95,000 clones, approximately 92% found once. V was clipped by 2 bases and J by 6 bases; unmatched bases: 0. The CDR3 covers 12 residues. Germline V gene lookup returns CDR1 MNHEY and CDR2 SMNVEV (reference sequence). Overall study findings and caveats: High graft-versus-host to host-versus-graft clonal ratios were seen in allografts of patients with graft-donor T cell macrochimerism. Some GvH clones were seen earlier in gut or blood, suggesting intestinal origin.

This TCR was recovered from a human donor who was the organ donor for an intestinal transplant. Sequencing used unstimulated CD8+ T cells sorted from spleen or lymph node cells, obtained before transplant. This sequence joins TRBV27 and TRBJ2-7; 8 bases are a match to TRBD1. The CDR3 region is CASSLTGGEQYF. For the CDR3, the DNA is TGTGCCAGCAGTTTAACAGGGGGCGAGCAGTACTTC.